This T cell receptor beta chain was identified in a study of OX40 agonist ivuxolimab in advanced cancers. Study-wide context: Recorded diagnoses for dose-escalation patients were hepatocellular carcinoma, melanoma, renal cell or head and neck cancer. The study's findings and limits: Certain nonresponders likewise exhibited a low normalized T-cell clonal expansion.

Assay: immunoSEQ multiplex PCR; the TCRdb copy retains only in-frame clones and omits some. Found here are tens of thousands of clones, roughly 94% of them singletons; the top ten hold around 21%. Germline CDR1 is SGHAT and CDR2 is FQNNGV. CDR3 length: 13 amino acids. V dropped 1 base and J dropped 0 bases, with 3 bases sitting between them. A remark on this clone: What it binds is unknown.

The V gene is TRBV11-2, the J gene TRBJ1-1; D gene unclear. This TCR derives from an adult with an advanced solid tumor such as melanoma, head and neck, liver or kidney cancer. The sequencing here drew on CD4+ or CD8+ T cells sorted from blood, taken in a trial of the OX40 agonist ivuxolimab. The CDR3 nucleotides read TGTGCCAGCAGCTTAGGGGTGAACACTGAAGCTTTCTTT. This translates into CASSLGVNTEAFF.